The rows below give T cell receptor beta chains drawn from one sample of a study of cytomegalovirus exposure and HLA in healthy donors. Sequenced by immunoSEQ multiplex PCR; TCRdb stores in-frame clones only, minus some. The sample lists fewer than 200,000 clones; around 80% were seen once. The sequencing sample was made of PBMCs. These receptors were collected from a woman between 50 and 59 years old in good health and CMV-seronegative. The CDR3 runs from the conserved cysteine through the conserved F or W. D genes are given only for firm matches. Expanded clones are given a class, and other clones once, few, many or no size at all.

abundance: -
j_gene: TRBJ1-5
v_gene: TRBV2
d_gene: -
CDR3nt: TGTGCCAGCAGTGTTGTCTATAGCAATCAGCCCCAGCATTTT
CDR3aa: CASSVVYSNQPQHF

abundance: -
j_gene: TRBJ2-3
v_gene: TRBV7-2
d_gene: TRBD2
CDR3nt: TGTGCCAGCAGCCTAAGACTAGCGGGGGTCAGGGGTACGCAGTATTTT
CDR3aa: CASSLRLAGVRGTQYF

abundance: once
j_gene: TRBJ2-3
v_gene: TRBV30
d_gene: -
CDR3nt: TGTGCCTGGAGTAACCCCCTAGCGACAAGCACAGATACGCAGTATTTT
CDR3aa: CAWSNPLATSTDTQYF

abundance: -
j_gene: TRBJ1-2
v_gene: TRBV4-3
d_gene: -
CDR3nt: TGCGCCAGCAGCCAAGAGTCGGACTTAGGGTATGGCTACACCTTC
CDR3aa: CASSQESDLGYGYTF

abundance: -
j_gene: TRBJ2-1
v_gene: TRBV18
d_gene: TRBD2
CDR3nt: TGTGCCAGCTCACCACCGGGACTAGCTTTAGCTTACAATGAGCAGTTCTTC
CDR3aa: CASSPPGLALAYNEQFF

abundance: -
j_gene: TRBJ1-4
v_gene: TRBV27
d_gene: TRBD1
CDR3nt: TGTGCCAGCAGTCGCCAATATCGACAGGGGCGGGAAAAACTGTTTTTT
CDR3aa: CASSRQYRQGREKLFF

abundance: -
j_gene: TRBJ2-1
v_gene: TRBV7-6
d_gene: TRBD2
CDR3nt: TGTGCCAGCAGCCCGGGACTAGCGGGGGAAACCTCCTACAATGAGCAGTTCTTC
CDR3aa: CASSPGLAGETSYNEQFF

abundance: -
j_gene: TRBJ2-3
v_gene: TRBV27
d_gene: TRBD2
CDR3nt: TGTGCCAGCAGTTTATACTTCGAGTCGGGAGGCCGAGGTAGCACAGATACGCAGTATTTT
CDR3aa: CASSLYFESGGRGSTDTQYF

abundance: -
j_gene: TRBJ2-4
v_gene: TRBV7-9
d_gene: -
CDR3nt: TGTGCCAGCCGACGGGGAGCCAAAAACATTCAGTACTTC
CDR3aa: CASRRGAKNIQYF

abundance: -
j_gene: TRBJ1-1
v_gene: TRBV27
d_gene: -
CDR3nt: TGTGCCAGCAGTATACTCAGGGACACTGAAGCTTTCTTT
CDR3aa: CASSILRDTEAFF

abundance: -
j_gene: TRBJ2-1
v_gene: TRBV5-1
d_gene: TRBD2
CDR3nt: TGCGCCAGCAGCGGGGTTCTAGCGGGTAGCGGGGGAAGCTCCTACAATGAGCAGTTCTTC
CDR3aa: CASSGVLAGSGGSSYNEQFF

abundance: -
j_gene: TRBJ1-5
v_gene: TRBV28
d_gene: -
CDR3nt: TGTGCCGGATCGCGGGCAGGCAGCAATCAGCCCCAGCATTTT
CDR3aa: CAGSRAGSNQPQHF

abundance: -
j_gene: TRBJ2-7
v_gene: TRBV5-6
d_gene: TRBD2
CDR3nt: TGTGCCAGCGAAGGGACTAGCGGCTACGAGCAGTACTTC
CDR3aa: CASEGTSGYEQYF

abundance: -
j_gene: TRBJ2-2
v_gene: TRBV11-3
d_gene: -
CDR3nt: TGTGCCAGCAGCACCCCCCTTGCCGTGGACATGGGCGGGGAGCTGTTTTTT
CDR3aa: CASSTPLAVDMGGELFF

abundance: -
j_gene: TRBJ2-7
v_gene: TRBV7-9
d_gene: -
CDR3nt: TGTGCCAGCAGCTTACCAGGGAGGTACGAGCAGTACTTC
CDR3aa: CASSLPGRYEQYF

abundance: -
j_gene: TRBJ1-1
v_gene: TRBV30
d_gene: -
CDR3nt: TGTGCCTGGAGTGGCTGGCGGGGGGGGATGAACACTGAAGCTTTCTTT
CDR3aa: CAWSGWRGGMNTEAFF

abundance: once
j_gene: TRBJ1-2
v_gene: TRBV5-4
d_gene: -
CDR3nt: TGTGCCAGCGGTGTTCAGGGCTATGCTGGCTACACCTTC
CDR3aa: CASGVQGYAGYTF